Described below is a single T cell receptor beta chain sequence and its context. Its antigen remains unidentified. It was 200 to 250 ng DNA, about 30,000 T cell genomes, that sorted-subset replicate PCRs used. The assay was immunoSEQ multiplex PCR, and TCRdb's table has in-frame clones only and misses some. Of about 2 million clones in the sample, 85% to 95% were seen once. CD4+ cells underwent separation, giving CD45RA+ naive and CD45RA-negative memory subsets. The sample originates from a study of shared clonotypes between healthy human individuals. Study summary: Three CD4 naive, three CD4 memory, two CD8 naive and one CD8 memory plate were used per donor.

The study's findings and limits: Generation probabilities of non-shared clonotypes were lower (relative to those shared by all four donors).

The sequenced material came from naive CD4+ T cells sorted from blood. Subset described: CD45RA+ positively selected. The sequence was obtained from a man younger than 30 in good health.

This CDR3 reads CASSVEGTVNQPQHF. In nucleotides, the CDR3 is TGTGCCAGCAGCGTAGAGGGGACGGTGAATCAGCCCCAGCATTTT. J is TRBJ1-5 and V is TRBV9; maybe TRBD1 (5 bases). Between the trimmed V and J ends, which lost 0 bases and 4 bases, there was a span of 11 bases. Germline V CDR1 and CDR2: SGDLS, YYNGEE. This CDR3 has 15 residues.